Listed below are T cell receptor beta chains from one sample, sequenced in a study of cytomegalovirus exposure and HLA in healthy donors. This table comes from immunoSEQ multiplex PCR, and its TCRdb copy is limited to in-frame clones, with some not included. The table has about 150,000 clones, 65% to 75% seen once. The sample comprised PBMCs. These receptors were collected from a man younger than 45 in good health and CMV-seronegative. Each CDR3 is given with its conserved first and last residue. D genes are given only for firm matches. Size tells how often a clone was seen (once, few, many) or the class of an expanded clone, and some rows leave it out.

V	J	size	D	CDR3	DNA
TRBV4-3	TRBJ1-1	NA	NA	CASSPGDFLNTEAFF	TGCGCCAGCAGCCCGGGAGACTTCCTGAACACTGAAGCTTTCTTT
TRBV14	TRBJ1-1	NA	NA	CASSRLDTEAFF	TGTGCCAGCAGCCGTTTAGACACTGAAGCTTTCTTT
TRBV5-4	TRBJ2-5	few	NA	CASSSRDLGEECHF	TGTGCCAGCAGCTCCCGGGACTTAGGGGAAGAGTGTCACTTC
TRBV29-1	TRBJ1-1	NA	TRBD1	CSARGQGAKTEAFF	TGCAGCGCTAGGGGACAGGGGGCGAAGACTGAAGCTTTCTTT
TRBV14	TRBJ2-3	NA	TRBD2	CASSLPGRNTQYF	TGTGCCAGCAGCCTCCCCGGGAGGAATACGCAGTATTTT
TRBV19	TRBJ1-5	NA	NA	CASSIRGGSQPQHF	TGTGCCAGTAGTATCCGTGGAGGATCACAGCCCCAGCATTTT
TRBV9	TRBJ1-1	NA	NA	CASSVDPGTEAFF	TGTGCCAGCAGCGTAGATCCGGGGACTGAAGCTTTCTTT
TRBV6-1	TRBJ1-1	NA	TRBD1	CASSEWDRVTEAFF	TGTGCCAGCAGTGAATGGGACAGGGTAACTGAAGCTTTCTTT
TRBV15	TRBJ2-1	NA	NA	CATSPRGSHDEQFF	TGTGCCACCAGTCCCCGGGGTAGCCACGATGAGCAGTTCTTC
TRBV7-6	TRBJ2-1	NA	TRBD2	CASSPPLAGGAEDEQFF	TGTGCCAGCAGCCCACCCTTAGCGGGGGGGGCCGAGGACGAGCAGTTCTTC
TRBV25-1	TRBJ2-3	NA	NA	CASSARQAADTQYF	TGTGCCAGCAGTGCCCGACAGGCGGCAGATACGCAGTATTTT
TRBV5-4	TRBJ1-2	NA	NA	CASSFGGGGYTF	TGTGCCAGCAGCTTTGGAGGGGGGGGTTACACCTTC
TRBV4-2	TRBJ2-2	NA	NA	CASSQTRMSTGELFF	TGTGCCAGCAGCCAGACCAGGATGTCGACCGGGGAGCTGTTTTTT
TRBV4-1	TRBJ1-6	NA	TRBD1	CASSQDTGGRFNSPLHF	TGCGCCAGCAGCCAAGATACAGGGGGCCGGTTTAATTCACCCCTCCACTTT
TRBV28	TRBJ2-2	NA	NA	CASTDLPQGNTGELFF	TGTGCCAGCACCGATCTCCCACAGGGGAACACCGGGGAGCTGTTTTTT
TRBV30	TRBJ1-1	NA	NA	CAWSVDRAEAFF	TGTGCCTGGAGTGTCGACAGAGCTGAAGCTTTCTTT
TRBV7-6	TRBJ1-2	NA	TRBD1	CASSSTGGDGYTF	TGTGCCAGCAGCTCGACAGGGGGTGATGGCTACACCTTC
TRBV6-1	TRBJ2-1	few	TRBD1	CASSETGTGNEQFF	TGTGCCAGCAGTGAAACCGGGACAGGTAATGAGCAGTTCTTC
TRBV5-1	TRBJ2-7	NA	TRBD1	CASSPTGDPYEQYF	TGCGCCAGCAGCCCTACAGGGGACCCCTACGAGCAGTACTTC
TRBV7-2	TRBJ1-5	NA	NA	CASSARGNQPQHF	TGTGCCAGCAGCGCCCGGGGGAACCAGCCCCAGCATTTT
TRBV28	TRBJ2-7	NA	NA	CASSLSGQRGSYEQYF	TGTGCCAGCAGTTTATCCGGACAGAGGGGATCCTACGAGCAGTACTTC
TRBV6-5	TRBJ2-7	NA	NA	CASSKQGPSYEQYF	TGTGCCAGCAGCAAACAGGGTCCCTCCTACGAGCAGTACTTC
TRBV27	TRBJ1-2	NA	NA	CASSPLGDNNPYGYTF	TGTGCCAGCAGTCCCCTCGGGGACAACAATCCGTATGGCTACACCTTC
TRBV9	TRBJ2-1	NA	TRBD1	CASSSRTGGPYNEQFF	TGTGCCAGCAGCTCCCGGACAGGGGGCCCCTACAATGAGCAGTTCTTC
TRBV18	TRBJ1-1	NA	NA	CASSRQANTEAFF	TGTGCCAGCTCACGGCAGGCAAACACTGAAGCTTTCTTT
TRBV6-6	TRBJ1-1	NA	NA	CASSHMDTEAFF	TGTGCCAGCAGTCACATGGACACTGAAGCTTTCTTT
TRBV2	TRBJ2-1	NA	TRBD1	CASRDPGQGANEQFF	TGTGCCAGCAGGGACCCGGGACAGGGGGCGAATGAGCAGTTCTTC
TRBV20-1	TRBJ2-7	once	NA	CSARVSYEQYF	TGCAGTGCTAGAGTATCCTACGAGCAGTACTTC
TRBV4-3	TRBJ2-2	NA	NA	CASSQESAGELFF	TGCGCCAGCAGCCAAGAATCGGCCGGGGAGCTGTTTTTT
TRBV27	TRBJ2-7	few	NA	CASSLSGVGISYEQYF	TGTGCCAGCAGTTTGTCGGGGGTCGGGATATCCTACGAGCAGTACTTC
TRBV11-2	TRBJ2-3	few	NA	CASSLGQARPDTQYF	TGTGCCAGCAGCTTAGGGCAGGCCCGGCCAGATACGCAGTATTTT